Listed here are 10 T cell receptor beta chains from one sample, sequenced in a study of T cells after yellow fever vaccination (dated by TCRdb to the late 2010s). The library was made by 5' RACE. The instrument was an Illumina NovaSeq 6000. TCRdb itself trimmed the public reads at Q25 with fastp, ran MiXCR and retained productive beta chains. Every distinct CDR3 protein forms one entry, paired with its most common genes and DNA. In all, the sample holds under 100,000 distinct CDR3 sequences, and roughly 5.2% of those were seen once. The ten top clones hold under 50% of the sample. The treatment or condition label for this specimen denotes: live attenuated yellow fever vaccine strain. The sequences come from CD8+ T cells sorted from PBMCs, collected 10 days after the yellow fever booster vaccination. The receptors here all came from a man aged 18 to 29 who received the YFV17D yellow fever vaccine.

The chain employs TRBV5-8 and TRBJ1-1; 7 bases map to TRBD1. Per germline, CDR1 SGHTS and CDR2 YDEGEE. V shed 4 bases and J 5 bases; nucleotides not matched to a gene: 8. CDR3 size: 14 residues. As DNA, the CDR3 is TGTGCCAGCAGCCTACTGACAGGGAAAACTGAAGCTTTCTTT. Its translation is CASSLLTGKTEAFF.

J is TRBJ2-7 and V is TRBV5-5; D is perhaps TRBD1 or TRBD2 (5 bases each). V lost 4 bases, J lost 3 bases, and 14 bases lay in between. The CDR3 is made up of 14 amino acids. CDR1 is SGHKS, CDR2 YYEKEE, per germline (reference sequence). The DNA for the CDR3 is TGTGCCAGCAGCGGGGACGGGCGACTCTACGAGCAGTACTTC. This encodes CASSGDGRLYEQYF.

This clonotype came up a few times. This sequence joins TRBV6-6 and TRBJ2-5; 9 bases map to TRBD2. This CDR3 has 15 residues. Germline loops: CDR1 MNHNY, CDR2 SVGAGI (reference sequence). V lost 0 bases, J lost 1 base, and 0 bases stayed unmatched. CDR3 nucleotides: TGTGCCAGCAGTTACTCTAGCGGGGGCCAAGAGACCCAGTACTTC. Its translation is CASSYSSGGQETQYF.

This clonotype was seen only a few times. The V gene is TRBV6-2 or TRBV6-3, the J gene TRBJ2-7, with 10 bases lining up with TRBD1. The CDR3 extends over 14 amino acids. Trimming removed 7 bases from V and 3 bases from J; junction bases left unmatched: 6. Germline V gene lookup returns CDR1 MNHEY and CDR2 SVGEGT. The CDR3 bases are TGTGCCAGCAAGCCCGGGACAGGGGTCTACGAGCAGTACTTC. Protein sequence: CASKPGTGVYEQYF.

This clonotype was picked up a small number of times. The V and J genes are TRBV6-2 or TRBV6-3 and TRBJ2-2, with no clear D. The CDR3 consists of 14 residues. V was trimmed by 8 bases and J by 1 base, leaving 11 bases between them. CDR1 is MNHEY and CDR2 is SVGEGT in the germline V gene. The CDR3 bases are TGTGCCAGCGAAAACGGGCGGAACACCGGGGAGCTGTTTTTT. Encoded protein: CASENGRNTGELFF.

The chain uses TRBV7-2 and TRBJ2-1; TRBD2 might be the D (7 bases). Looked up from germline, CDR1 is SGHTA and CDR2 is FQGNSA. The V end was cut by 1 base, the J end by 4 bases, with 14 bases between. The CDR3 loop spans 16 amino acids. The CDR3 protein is CASSLGTGGLYNEQFF. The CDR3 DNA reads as TGTGCCAGCAGCTTAGGAACCGGGGGGCTATACAATGAGCAGTTCTTC.

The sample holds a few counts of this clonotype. The CDR3 sequence: CASSLELIEPYNEKLFF. The CDR3 bases are TGTGCCAGCAGCTTAGAACTAATCGAGCCGTATAATGAAAAACTGTTTTTT. The chain links TRBV7-9 to TRBJ1-4, with no clear D. Trimming removed 1 base at V and 4 bases at J, with 16 bases between. Per the germline V gene, CDR1 is SEHNR and CDR2 is FQNEAQ (reference sequence). This CDR3 has 17 amino acids.

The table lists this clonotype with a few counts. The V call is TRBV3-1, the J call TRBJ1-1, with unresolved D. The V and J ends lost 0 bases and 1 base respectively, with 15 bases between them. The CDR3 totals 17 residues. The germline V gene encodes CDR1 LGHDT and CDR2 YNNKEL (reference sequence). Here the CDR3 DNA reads TGTGCCAGCAGCCAAGACACACTGTTCAGAGGGAACACTGAAGCTTTCTTT. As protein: CASSQDTLFRGNTEAFF.

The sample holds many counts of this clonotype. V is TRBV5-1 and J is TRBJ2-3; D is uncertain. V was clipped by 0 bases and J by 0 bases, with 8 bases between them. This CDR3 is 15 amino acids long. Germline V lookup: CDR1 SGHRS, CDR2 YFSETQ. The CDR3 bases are TGCGCCAGCAGCTTGGCTCGTACTAGCACAGATACGCAGTATTTT. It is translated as CASSLARTSTDTQYF.

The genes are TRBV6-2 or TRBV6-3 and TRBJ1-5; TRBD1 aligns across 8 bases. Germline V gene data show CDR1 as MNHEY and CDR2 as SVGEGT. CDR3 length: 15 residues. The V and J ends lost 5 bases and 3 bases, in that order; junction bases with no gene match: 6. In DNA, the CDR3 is TGTGCCAGCAGTGACTGGACAGGGAACAATCAGCCCCAGCATTTT. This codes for CASSDWTGNNQPQHF.